These 2 T cell receptor beta chains came from one sample sequenced in a study of CD8 T cells in Susac syndrome. Random hexamers were used to reverse transcribe the RNA input (about 0.45 to 1 ug). TCRdb processed the immunoSEQ multiplex PCR reads anew with MiXCR; each CDR3 protein has one entry. The table records 100,000 to 150,000 distinct CDR3 sequences, 90% to 95% of them present only once. Sequencing input: CD8+ T cells from PBMCs. Receptors originate from a human donor with Susac syndrome.

The gene calls are TRBV4-3 and TRBJ1-1; D unresolved. The CDR3 is 14 amino acids. The V gene's germline CDR1 is LGHNA and CDR2 YSLEER. V lost 0 bases and J lost 4, with 9 bases in between. The CDR3 DNA reads TGCGCCAGCAGCCAAGAAAGAGCGTCCACTGAAGCTTTCTTT. Encoded protein: CASSQERASTEAFF.

CDR3 protein: CASSLAKKPYEQYF. The CDR3, as DNA: TGCGCCAGCAGCTTGGCCAAGAAGCCCTACGAGCAGTACTTC. The rearrangement links TRBV5-1 to TRBJ2-7; D is ambiguous. Trimming pared 0 bases from V and 2 bases from J, leaving 9 bases between. The CDR3 length is 14 residues. Germline values: CDR1 SGHRS, CDR2 YFSETQ. Full variable domain (missing parts from reference TRBV5-1 and TRBJ2-7): KAGVTQTPRYLIKTRGQQVTLSCSPISGHRSVSWYQQTPGQGLQFLFEYFSETQRNKGNFPGRFSGRQFSNSRSEMNVSTLELGDSALYLCASSLAKKPYEQYFGPGTRLTVT.